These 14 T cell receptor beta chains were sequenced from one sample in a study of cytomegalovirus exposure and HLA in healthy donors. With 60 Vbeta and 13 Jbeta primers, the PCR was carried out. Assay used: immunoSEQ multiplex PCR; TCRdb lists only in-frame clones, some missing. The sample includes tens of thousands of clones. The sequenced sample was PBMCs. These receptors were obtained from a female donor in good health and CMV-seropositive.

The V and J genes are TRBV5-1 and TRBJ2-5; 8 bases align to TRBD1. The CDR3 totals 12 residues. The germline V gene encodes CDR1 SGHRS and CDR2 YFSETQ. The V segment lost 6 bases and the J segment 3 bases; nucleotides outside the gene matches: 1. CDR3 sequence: CASKTGEETQYF. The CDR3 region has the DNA TGCGCCAGCAAGACAGGGGAAGAGACCCAGTACTTC.

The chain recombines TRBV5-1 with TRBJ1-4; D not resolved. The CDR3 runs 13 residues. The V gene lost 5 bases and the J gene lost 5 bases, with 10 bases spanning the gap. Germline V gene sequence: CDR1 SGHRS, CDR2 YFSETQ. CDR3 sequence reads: CASRRVLNEKLFF. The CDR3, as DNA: TGCGCCAGCAGACGGGTGTTGAATGAAAAACTGTTTTTT. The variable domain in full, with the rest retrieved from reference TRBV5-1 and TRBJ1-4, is KAGVTQTPRYLIKTRGQQVTLSCSPISGHRSVSWYQQTPGQGLQFLFEYFSETQRNKGNFPGRFSGRQFSNSRSEMNVSTLELGDSALYLCASRRVLNEKLFFGSGTQLSVL.

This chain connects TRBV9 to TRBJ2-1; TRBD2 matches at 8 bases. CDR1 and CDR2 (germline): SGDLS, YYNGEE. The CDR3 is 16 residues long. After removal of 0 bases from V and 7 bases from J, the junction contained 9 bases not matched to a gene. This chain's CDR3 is CASSVAPSGGGNEQFF. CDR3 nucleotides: TGTGCCAGCAGCGTAGCCCCCTCCGGGGGGGGGAATGAGCAGTTCTTC.

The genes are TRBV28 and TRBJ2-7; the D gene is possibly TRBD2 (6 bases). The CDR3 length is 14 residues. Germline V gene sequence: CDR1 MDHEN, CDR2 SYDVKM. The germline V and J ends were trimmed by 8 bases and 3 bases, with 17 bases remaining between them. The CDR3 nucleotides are TGTGCCAGCGGCGGGGAAAGAACCGACTACGAGCAGTACTTC. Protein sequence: CASGGERTDYEQYF.

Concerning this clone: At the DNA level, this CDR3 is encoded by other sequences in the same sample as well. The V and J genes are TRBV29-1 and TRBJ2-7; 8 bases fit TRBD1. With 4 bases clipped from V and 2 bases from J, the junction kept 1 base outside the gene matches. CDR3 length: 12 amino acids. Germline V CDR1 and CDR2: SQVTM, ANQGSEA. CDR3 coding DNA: TGCAGCGTTGTACAGGGGGCCTACGAGCAGTACTTC. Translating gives CSVVQGAYEQYF.

CDR3 protein: CASIPLTPGNTEAFF. The CDR3 DNA follows: TGTGCCAGCATACCTCTGACCCCGGGGAACACTGAAGCTTTCTTT. This sequence joins TRBV18 and TRBJ1-1; the D is unclear. Germline V CDR1 and CDR2: KGHSH, LQKENI. V dropped 8 bases and J dropped 1 base, with 17 bases sitting between them. The CDR3 sequence is 15 residues long.

This chain's CDR3 is CASSDYRVNQPQHF. The CDR3, as DNA: TGTGCCAGCAGTGACTACAGGGTTAATCAGCCCCAGCATTTT. V is TRBV2 and J is TRBJ1-5; D might be TRBD1 (6 bases). Trimming stripped 3 bases from V and 4 bases from J, with 10 bases between. Per germline, CDR1 SNHLY and CDR2 FYNNEI. This CDR3 is built from 14 residues.

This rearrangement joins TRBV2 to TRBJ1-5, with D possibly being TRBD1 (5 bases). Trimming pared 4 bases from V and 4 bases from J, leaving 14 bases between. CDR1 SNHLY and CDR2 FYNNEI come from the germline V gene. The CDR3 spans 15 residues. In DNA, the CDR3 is TGTGCCAGCAGTGGAAGACAGATTCCAAATCAGCCCCAGCATTTT. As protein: CASSGRQIPNQPQHF.

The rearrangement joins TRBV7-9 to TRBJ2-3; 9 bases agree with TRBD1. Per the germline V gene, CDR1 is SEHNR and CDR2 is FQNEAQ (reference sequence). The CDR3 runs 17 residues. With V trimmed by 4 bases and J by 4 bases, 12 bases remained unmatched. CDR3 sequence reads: CASSSPSGTGKSDTQYF. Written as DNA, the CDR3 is TGTGCCAGCAGCTCACCCTCCGGGACAGGGAAATCAGATACGCAGTATTTT.

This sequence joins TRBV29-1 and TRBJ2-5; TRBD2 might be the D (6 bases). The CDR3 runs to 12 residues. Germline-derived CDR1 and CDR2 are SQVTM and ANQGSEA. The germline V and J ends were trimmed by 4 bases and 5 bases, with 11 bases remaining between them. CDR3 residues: CSVVAGRETQYF. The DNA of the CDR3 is TGCAGCGTTGTTGCAGGGAGGGAGACCCAGTACTTC.

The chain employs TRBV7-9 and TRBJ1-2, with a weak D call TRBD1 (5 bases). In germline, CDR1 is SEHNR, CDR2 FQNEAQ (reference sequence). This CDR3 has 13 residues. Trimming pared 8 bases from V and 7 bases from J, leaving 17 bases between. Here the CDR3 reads CASGLGGGSGYTF. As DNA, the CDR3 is TGTGCCAGCGGATTGGGGGGAGGGAGTGGCTACACCTTC.

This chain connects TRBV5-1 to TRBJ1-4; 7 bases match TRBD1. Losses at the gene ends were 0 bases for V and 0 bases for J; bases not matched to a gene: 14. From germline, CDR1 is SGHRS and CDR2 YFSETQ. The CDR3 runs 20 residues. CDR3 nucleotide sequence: TGCGCCAGCAGCTTGGAACCCCCGGGACAGTCCTTTACAACTAATGAAAAACTGTTTTTT. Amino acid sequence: CASSLEPPGQSFTTNEKLFF. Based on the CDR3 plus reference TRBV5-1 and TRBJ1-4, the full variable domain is KAGVTQTPRYLIKTRGQQVTLSCSPISGHRSVSWYQQTPGQGLQFLFEYFSETQRNKGNFPGRFSGRQFSNSRSEMNVSTLELGDSALYLCASSLEPPGQSFTTNEKLFFGSGTQLSVL.

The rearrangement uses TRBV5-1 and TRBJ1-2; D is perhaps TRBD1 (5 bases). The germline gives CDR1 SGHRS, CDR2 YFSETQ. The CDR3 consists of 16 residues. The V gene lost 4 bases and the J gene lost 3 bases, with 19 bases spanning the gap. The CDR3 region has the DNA TGCGCCAGCAGCCCCCACGCGCAGGGCCGAGACTATGGCTACACCTTC. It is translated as CASSPHAQGRDYGYTF.

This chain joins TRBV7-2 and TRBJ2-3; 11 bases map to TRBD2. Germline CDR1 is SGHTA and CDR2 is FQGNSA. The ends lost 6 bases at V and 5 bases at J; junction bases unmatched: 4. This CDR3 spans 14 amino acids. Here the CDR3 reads CASSSGGAVDTQYF. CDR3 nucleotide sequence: TGTGCCAGCAGTAGCGGGGGGGCCGTAGATACGCAGTATTTT.